One and the same sample provided the 6 T cell receptor beta chains below, sequenced in a study of cytomegalovirus exposure and HLA in healthy donors. The repertoire was sequenced with immunoSEQ multiplex PCR; TCRdb's copy has only in-frame clones and lacks some. The data show almost 75,000 clones, 70% to 90% seen once. Sequenced: PBMCs. The receptors here all came from a man under 40 in good health and CMV-seronegative.

The chain has TRBV6-1 and TRBJ1-5, with D perhaps matching TRBD1 (5 bases). The CDR3 has 14 residues. The germline CDR1 and CDR2 sequences are MNHNS and SASEGT. V lost 3 bases and J 9 bases, leaving 15 bases between the germline ends. The CDR3 DNA reads as TGTGCCAGCAGTGATACAGGCCGTCTCTGGCCCCAGCATTTT. It translates to CASSDTGRLWPQHF.

J is TRBJ2-3 and V is TRBV4-1, with TRBD2 as a possible D gene (6 bases). CDR1 and CDR2 (germline): MGHRA, YSYEKL. CDR3 length: 13 amino acids. The V gene lost 0 bases and the J gene lost 12 bases, with 13 bases spanning the gap. The CDR3 DNA is TGCGCCAGCAGCCAAGATTTCGGGACTTCCCAGTATTTT. It encodes CASSQDFGTSQYF.

This chain joins TRBV30 and TRBJ1-2; D uncertain. This CDR3 is built from 12 residues. V was trimmed by 1 base and J by 4 bases, leaving 7 bases between them. In germline, CDR1 is GTSNPN, CDR2 SVGIG (reference sequence). CDR3 nucleotides: TGTGCCTGGAGTGAGAACACCTATGGCTACACCTTC. It is translated as CAWSENTYGYTF.

This rearrangement joins TRBV25-1 to TRBJ2-3; no firm D call. V was trimmed by 2 bases and J by 4 bases, leaving 4 bases between them. CDR1 is MGHDK and CDR2 is SYGVNS in the germline V gene. The CDR3 length is 12 residues. The CDR3 nucleotides are TGTGCCAGCAGTGAAGTATCAGATACGCAGTATTTT. It is translated as CASSEVSDTQYF.

This clone has just a few counts. V usage is TRBV30 and J usage is TRBJ2-2, with 7 positions matching TRBD1. The CDR3 spans 15 residues. From germline, CDR1 is GTSNPN and CDR2 SVGIG (reference sequence). The V segment lost 3 bases and the J segment 1 base; nucleotides outside the gene matches: 5. CDR3 amino acids: CAWSAGQVNTGELFF. In DNA form, the CDR3 reads TGTGCCTGGAGCGCCGGACAGGTGAACACCGGGGAGCTGTTTTTT. Combining the CDR3 with reference TRBV30 and TRBJ2-2 gives the whole variable domain SQTIHQWPATLVQPVGSPLSLECTVEGTSNPNLYWYRQAAGRGLQLLFYSVGIGQISSEVPQNLSASRPQDRQFILSSKKLLLSDSGFYLCAWSAGQVNTGELFFGEGSRLTVL.

The J gene is TRBJ1-5, the V gene TRBV28; 7 nucleotides align to TRBD1. Germline lookup yields CDR1 MDHEN and CDR2 SYDVKM. Trimming removed 7 bases from V and 8 bases from J; junction bases left unmatched: 5. This CDR3 spans 12 amino acids. As DNA, the CDR3 is TGTGCCAGCAAACAGGGGAGTAAGCCCCAGCATTTT. Residues: CASKQGSKPQHF.